The sequence of this TCR beta chain was determined in a study of blood T cell repertoires in COVID-19. The table came from immunoSEQ multiplex PCR; TCRdb's copy has only in-frame clones and leaves some out. This table holds 290,000 or so clones, more than 85% found once. CDR1 SGHTA and CDR2 FQGNSA come from the germline V gene. The CDR3 spans 19 residues. Trimming cost V 1 base and J 4 bases; bases outside gene matches: 14. The receptor's source is a man aged 70-80 years with acute or convalescent COVID-19. This chain joins TRBV7-2 and TRBJ2-5, with 11 positions matching TRBD2. Sequences were obtained from peripheral blood. The CDR3 loop is CASSLGALTSGRWVETQYF. CDR3 bases: TGTGCCAGCAGCTTAGGGGCCCTAACTAGCGGGAGATGGGTAGAGACCCAGTACTTC.